The present T cell receptor beta chain was sequenced within a study of T cells in localized non-small cell lung cancer. Whole-study findings and limits: Uninvolved adjacent lung had higher T cell clonality than tumor and all other tissues.

V was clipped by 2 bases and J by 9 bases, with 15 bases between them. The CDR3 is 14 residues long. The germline V gene encodes CDR1 SGHRS and CDR2 YFSETQ. Method: immunoSEQ multiplex PCR; TCRdb's copy keeps in-frame clones and lacks some. The data contain fewer than 15,000 clones, roughly 30% of them seen just once; the ten biggest clones take up 5.5% to 8%. In regard to this clone: What it recognizes is unknown.

This sequence originates from a female donor of 60 years or more with stage I lung adenocarcinoma. Here the sequenced sample was lung tumor tissue, taken before any cancer treatment. The V gene is TRBV5-1, the J gene TRBJ2-1; D is possibly TRBD2 (5 bases). The CDR3 DNA reads TGCGCCAGCAGCTTCGATCCATCCGCGGGTGAGCAGTTCTTC. Translation gives CASSFDPSAGEQFF.